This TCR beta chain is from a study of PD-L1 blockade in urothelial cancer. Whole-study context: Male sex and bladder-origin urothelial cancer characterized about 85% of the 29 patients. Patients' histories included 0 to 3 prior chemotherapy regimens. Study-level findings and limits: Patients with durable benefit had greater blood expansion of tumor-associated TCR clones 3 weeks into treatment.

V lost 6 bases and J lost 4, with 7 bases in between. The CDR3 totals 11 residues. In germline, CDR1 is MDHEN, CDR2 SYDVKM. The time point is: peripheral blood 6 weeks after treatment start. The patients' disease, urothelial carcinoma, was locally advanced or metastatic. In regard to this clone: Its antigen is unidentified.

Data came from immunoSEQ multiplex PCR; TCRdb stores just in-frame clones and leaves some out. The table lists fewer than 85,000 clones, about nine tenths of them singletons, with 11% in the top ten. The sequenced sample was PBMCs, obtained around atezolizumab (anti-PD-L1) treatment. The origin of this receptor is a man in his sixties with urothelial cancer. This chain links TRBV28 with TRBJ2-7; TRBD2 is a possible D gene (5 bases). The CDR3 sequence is CASSLAYEQYF. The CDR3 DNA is TGTGCCAGCAGCCTAGCTTACGAGCAGTACTTC.